These 6 T cell receptor beta chains originate from one sample sequenced in a study of T cells in Graves' hyperthyroidism and ophthalmopathy. Amplification yielded TCR beta CDR3 regions, with RNA transcripts as the source. The HTBI primer set drove a first-round RT-PCR of the TCR CDR3. A single record per CDR3 protein comes from TCRdb applying MiXCR to the multiplex PCR reads. The sample comprises approximately 870,000 distinct CDR3 sequences, over 35% of which are singletons, and 8.9% rests with the top ten. What was sequenced was blood. The receptors here all came from a man younger than 30 with Graves' hyperthyroidism.

The genes are TRBV7-9 and TRBJ1-3, with D perhaps TRBD1 (6 bases). V lost 5 bases, J lost 9 bases, and 11 bases lay in between. CDR1 and CDR2 (germline): SEHNR, FQNEAQ (reference sequence). The CDR3 is 12 residues long. The CDR3 DNA reads as TGTGCCAGCAGCCCTCTAGGGGGCACCATATATTTT. Protein: CASSPLGGTIYF.

This clonotype turned up a few times. The chain combines TRBV4-2 with TRBJ2-6; TRBD2 might be the D (6 bases). Germline CDR1 and CDR2: LGHNA and YNFKEQ. The CDR3 is made up of 16 amino acids. V dropped 0 bases and J dropped 4 bases, with 10 bases sitting between them. The CDR3 protein is CASSQDGGRGANVLTF. CDR3 DNA: TGTGCCAGCAGCCAAGATGGAGGGAGGGGGGCCAACGTCCTGACTTTC.

This chain uses TRBV20-1 with TRBJ1-1, with D unclear. The V end was cut by 6 bases, the J end by 0 bases, with 17 bases between. Germline-derived CDR1 and CDR2 are DFQATT and SNEGSKA (reference sequence). The CDR3 has 15 amino acids. CDR3: CSARPEFELNTEAFF. The CDR3 bases are TGCAGTGCCCGGCCAGAGTTCGAATTGAACACTGAAGCTTTCTTT.

The chain uses TRBV4-1 and TRBJ1-1, with D unresolved. The germline V gene has CDR1 MGHRA and CDR2 YSYEKL. The ends were cut back, 0 bases at V and 5 bases at J, with 13 bases in the middle. CDR3 length equals 15 residues. The CDR3 nucleotides read TGCGCCAGCAGCCAAGAAGAACCGTTGGCGACTGAAGCTTTCTTT. This encodes CASSQEEPLATEAFF.

CDR3 amino acids: CASSLFGTSGGGTQYF. As DNA, the CDR3 is TGCGCCAGCAGCTTGTTCGGGACTAGCGGAGGCGGGACCCAGTACTTC. The chain has TRBV5-1 and TRBJ2-5, with 11 positions matching TRBD2. This CDR3 has 16 residues. After removal of 1 base from V and 7 bases from J, the junction contained 9 bases not matched to a gene. Germline CDR1 SGHRS, CDR2 YFSETQ.

This clonotype was seen more than once but under ten times. This chain uses TRBV5-5 with TRBJ2-5; tentatively, D is TRBD1 (5 bases). Germline values: CDR1 SGHKS, CDR2 YYEKEE (reference sequence). The CDR3 is made up of 13 amino acids. The V and J ends lost 6 bases and 6 bases respectively, with 15 bases between them. CDR3 nucleotides: TGTGCCAGCACCCTAAGAGCAGGGCAGACCCAGTACTTC. The encoded protein is CASTLRAGQTQYF.